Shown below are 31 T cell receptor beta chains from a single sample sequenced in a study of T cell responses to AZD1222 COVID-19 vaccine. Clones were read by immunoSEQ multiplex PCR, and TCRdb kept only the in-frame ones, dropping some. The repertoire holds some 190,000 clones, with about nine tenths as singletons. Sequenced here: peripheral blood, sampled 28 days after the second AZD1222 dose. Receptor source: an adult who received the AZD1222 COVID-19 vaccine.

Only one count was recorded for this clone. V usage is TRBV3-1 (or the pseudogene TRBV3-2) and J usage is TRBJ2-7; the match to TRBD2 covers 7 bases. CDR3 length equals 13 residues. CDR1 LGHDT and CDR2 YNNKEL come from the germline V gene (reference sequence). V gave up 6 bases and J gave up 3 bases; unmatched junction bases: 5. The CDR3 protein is CASRPREGYEQYF. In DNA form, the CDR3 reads TGTGCCAGCAGACCTAGGGAGGGCTACGAGCAGTACTTC.

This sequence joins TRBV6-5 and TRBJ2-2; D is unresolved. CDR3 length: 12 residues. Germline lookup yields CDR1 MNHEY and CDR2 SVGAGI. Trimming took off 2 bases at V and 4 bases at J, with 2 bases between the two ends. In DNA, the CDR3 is TGTGCCAGCAGTTACGCCACCGGGGAGCTGTTTTTT. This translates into CASSYATGELFF.

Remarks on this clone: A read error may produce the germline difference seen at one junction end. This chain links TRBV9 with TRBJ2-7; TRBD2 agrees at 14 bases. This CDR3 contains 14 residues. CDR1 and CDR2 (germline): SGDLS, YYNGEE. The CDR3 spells CASSDRTSGGWLFF. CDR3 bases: TGTGCCAGCAGCGACCGGACTAGCGGGGGGTGGCTATTCTTC.

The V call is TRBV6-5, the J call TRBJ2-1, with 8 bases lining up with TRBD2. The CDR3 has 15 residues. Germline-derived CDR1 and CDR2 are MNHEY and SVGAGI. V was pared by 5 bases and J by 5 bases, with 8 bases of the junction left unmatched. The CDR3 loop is CASSKLAALDNEQFF. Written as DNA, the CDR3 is TGTGCCAGCAGTAAACTAGCGGCCTTGGACAATGAGCAGTTCTTC.

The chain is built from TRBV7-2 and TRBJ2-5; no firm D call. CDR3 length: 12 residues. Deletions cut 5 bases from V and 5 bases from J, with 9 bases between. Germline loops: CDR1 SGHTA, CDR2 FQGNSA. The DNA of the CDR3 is TGTGCCAGCAGCCCCACACGCGAGACCCAGTACTTC. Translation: CASSPTRETQYF.

In DNA, the CDR3 is TGTGCCAGCAGCGCCGGGGGAACAGCCTGGAGCTACACCTTC. This encodes CASSAGGTAWSYTF. The chain has TRBV9 and TRBJ1-2, with D perhaps TRBD1 (5 bases). The CDR3 is made up of 14 amino acids. Germline CDR1 SGDLS, CDR2 YYNGEE. Trimming removed 3 bases at V and 9 bases at J, with 18 bases between.

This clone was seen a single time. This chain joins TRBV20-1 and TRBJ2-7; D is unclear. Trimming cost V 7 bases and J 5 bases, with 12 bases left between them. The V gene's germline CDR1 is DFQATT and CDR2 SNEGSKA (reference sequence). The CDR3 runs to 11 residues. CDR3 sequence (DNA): TGCAGTGGACGTGGAGATCACGAGCAGTACTTC. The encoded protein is CSGRGDHEQYF.

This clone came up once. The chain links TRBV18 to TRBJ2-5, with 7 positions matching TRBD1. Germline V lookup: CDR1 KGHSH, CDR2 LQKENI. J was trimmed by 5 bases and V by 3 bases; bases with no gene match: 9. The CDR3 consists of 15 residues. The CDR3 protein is CASSPIQTGWETQYF. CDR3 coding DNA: TGTGCCAGCTCACCGATTCAGACAGGGTGGGAGACCCAGTACTTC. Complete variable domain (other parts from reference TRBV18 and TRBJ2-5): NAGVMQNPRHLVRRRGQEARLRCSPMKGHSHVYWYRQLPEEGLKFMVYLQKENIIDESGMPKERFSAEFPKEGPSILRIQQVVRGDSAAYFCASSPIQTGWETQYFGPGTRLLVL.

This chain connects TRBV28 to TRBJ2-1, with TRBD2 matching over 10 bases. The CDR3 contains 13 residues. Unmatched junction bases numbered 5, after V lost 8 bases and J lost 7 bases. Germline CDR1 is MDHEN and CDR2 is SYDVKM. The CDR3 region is CASRLAGLNEQFF. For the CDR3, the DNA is TGTGCCAGCCGACTAGCGGGTTTAAATGAGCAGTTCTTC.

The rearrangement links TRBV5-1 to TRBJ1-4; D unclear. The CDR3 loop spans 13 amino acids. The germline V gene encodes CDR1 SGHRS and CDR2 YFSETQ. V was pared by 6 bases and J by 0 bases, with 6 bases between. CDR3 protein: CASTDATNEKLFF. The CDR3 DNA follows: TGCGCCAGCACGGATGCAACTAATGAAAAACTGTTTTTT.

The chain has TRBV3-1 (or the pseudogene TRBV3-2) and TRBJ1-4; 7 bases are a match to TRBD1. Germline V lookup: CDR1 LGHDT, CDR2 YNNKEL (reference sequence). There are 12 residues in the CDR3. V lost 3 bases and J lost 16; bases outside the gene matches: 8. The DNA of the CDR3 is TGTGCCAGCAGCCACCAGCAGGGGGACACGTTTTTT. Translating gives CASSHQQGDTFF.

CDR3: CASSPGGGNIQYF. The CDR3 DNA sequence: TGTGCCAGCAGCCCCGGTGGAGGGAACATTCAGTACTTC. V is TRBV9 and J is TRBJ2-4, with D possibly TRBD2 on 6 matching bases. This CDR3 is 13 amino acids long. Germline lookup yields CDR1 SGDLS and CDR2 YYNGEE. The V end was cut by 4 bases, the J end by 7 bases, with 12 bases between. The entire variable domain, with the rest obtained from reference TRBV9 and TRBJ2-4, is as follows: DSGVTQTPKHLITATGQRVTLRCSPRSGDLSVYWYQQSLDQGLQFLIQYYNGEERAKGNILERFSAQQFPDLHSELNLSSLELGDSALYFCASSPGGGNIQYFGAGTRLSVL.

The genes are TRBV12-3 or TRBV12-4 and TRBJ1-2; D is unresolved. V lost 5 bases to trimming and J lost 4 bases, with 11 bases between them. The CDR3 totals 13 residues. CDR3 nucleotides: TGTGCCAGCAGTCCCCGGGAAGCCTATGGCTACACCTTC. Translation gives CASSPREAYGYTF.

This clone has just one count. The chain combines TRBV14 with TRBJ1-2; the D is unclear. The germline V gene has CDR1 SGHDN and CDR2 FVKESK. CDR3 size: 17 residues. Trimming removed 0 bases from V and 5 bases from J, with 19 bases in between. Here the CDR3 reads CASSQDRASLAAYGYTF. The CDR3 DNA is TGTGCCAGCAGCCAAGATCGGGCATCCCTTGCGGCGTATGGCTACACCTTC.

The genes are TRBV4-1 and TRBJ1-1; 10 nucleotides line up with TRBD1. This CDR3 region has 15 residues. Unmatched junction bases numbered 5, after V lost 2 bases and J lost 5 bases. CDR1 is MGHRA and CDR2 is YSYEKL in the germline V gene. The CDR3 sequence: CASSQRQGARTEAFF. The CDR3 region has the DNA TGCGCCAGCAGCCAAAGACAGGGGGCGCGTACTGAAGCTTTCTTT.

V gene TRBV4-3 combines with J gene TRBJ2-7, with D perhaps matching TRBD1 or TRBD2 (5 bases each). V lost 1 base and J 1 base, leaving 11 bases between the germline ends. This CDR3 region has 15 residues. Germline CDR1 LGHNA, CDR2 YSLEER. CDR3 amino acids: CASSQVGVRSYEQYF. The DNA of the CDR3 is TGCGCCAGCAGCCAAGTGGGGGTTAGATCCTACGAGCAGTACTTC.

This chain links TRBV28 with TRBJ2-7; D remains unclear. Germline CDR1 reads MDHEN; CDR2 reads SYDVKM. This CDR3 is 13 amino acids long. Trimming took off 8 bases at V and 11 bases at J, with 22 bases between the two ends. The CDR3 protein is CASSLGAPGREYF. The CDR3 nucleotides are TGTGCCAGCTCCCTGGGCGCTCCCGGAAGAGAGTACTTC.

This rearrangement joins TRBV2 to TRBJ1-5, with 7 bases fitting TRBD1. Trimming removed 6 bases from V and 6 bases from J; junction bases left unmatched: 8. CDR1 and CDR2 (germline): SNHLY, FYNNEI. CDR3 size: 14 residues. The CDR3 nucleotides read TGTGCCAGCAGCAAGGGACAGCTTTCTCAGCCCCAGCATTTT. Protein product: CASSKGQLSQPQHF. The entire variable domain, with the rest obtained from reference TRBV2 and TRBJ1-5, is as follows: EPEVTQTPSHQVTQMGQEVILRCVPISNHLYFYWYRQILGQKVEFLVSFYNNEISEKSEIFDDQFSVERPDGSNFTLKIRSTKLEDSAMYFCASSKGQLSQPQHFGDGTRLSIL.

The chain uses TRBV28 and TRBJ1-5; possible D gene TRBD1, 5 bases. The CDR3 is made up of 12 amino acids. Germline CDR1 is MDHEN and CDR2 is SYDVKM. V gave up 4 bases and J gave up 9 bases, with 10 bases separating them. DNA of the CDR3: TGTGCCAGCAGTTGGGGTGGGGCGCCCCAGCATTTT. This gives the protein CASSWGGAPQHF.

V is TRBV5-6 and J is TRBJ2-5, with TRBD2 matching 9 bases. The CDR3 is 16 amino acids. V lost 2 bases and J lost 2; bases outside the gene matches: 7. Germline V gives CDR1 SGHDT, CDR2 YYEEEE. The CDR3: CASSLLAGAGQETQYF. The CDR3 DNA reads TGTGCCAGCAGCTTATTAGCGGGAGCGGGGCAAGAGACCCAGTACTTC.

The CDR3 spells CASSLTMRVDYGYTF. The CDR3 DNA reads as TGTGCCAGCAGTCTGACGATGAGGGTTGACTATGGCTACACCTTC. This chain joins TRBV28 and TRBJ1-2; D ambiguous. The V end was cut by 5 bases, the J end by 3 bases, with 16 bases between. The length of the CDR3 is 15 residues. CDR1 is MDHEN and CDR2 is SYDVKM in the germline V gene.

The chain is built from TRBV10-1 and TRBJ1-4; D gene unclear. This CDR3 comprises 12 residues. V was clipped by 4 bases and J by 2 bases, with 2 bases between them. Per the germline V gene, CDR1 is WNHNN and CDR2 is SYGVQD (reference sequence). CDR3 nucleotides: TGCGCCAGCAGTGCGACTAATGAAAAACTGTTTTTT. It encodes CASSATNEKLFF.

CDR3 nucleotides: TGTGCCAGCAAAGGAGTGAACACTGAAGCTTTCTTT. It codes for CASKGVNTEAFF. This chain connects TRBV21-1 to TRBJ1-1. TRBV21-1 is labeled a pseudogene. The length of the CDR3 is 12 residues.

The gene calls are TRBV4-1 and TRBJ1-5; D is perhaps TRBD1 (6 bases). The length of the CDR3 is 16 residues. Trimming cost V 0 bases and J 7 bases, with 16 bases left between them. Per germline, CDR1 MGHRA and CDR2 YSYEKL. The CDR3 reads CASSQEKRSDRQPQHF. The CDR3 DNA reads TGCGCCAGCAGCCAAGAGAAAAGGTCCGACAGGCAGCCCCAGCATTTT.

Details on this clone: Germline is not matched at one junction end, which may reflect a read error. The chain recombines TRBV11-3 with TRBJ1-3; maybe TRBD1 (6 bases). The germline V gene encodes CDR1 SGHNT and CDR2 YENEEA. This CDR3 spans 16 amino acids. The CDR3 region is CASSLKRTVCGYTIYF. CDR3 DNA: TGTGCCAGCAGCTTAAAAAGGACAGTCTGTGGATACACCATATATTTT.

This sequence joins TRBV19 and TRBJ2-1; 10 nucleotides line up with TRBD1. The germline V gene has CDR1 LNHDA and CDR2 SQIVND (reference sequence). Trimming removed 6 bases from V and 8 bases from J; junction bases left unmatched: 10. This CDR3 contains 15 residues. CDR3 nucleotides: TGTGCCAGTAGACAGACAGGGGGCGCCTCCGATGAGCAGTTCTTC. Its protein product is CASRQTGGASDEQFF. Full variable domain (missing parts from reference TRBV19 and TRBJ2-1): DGGITQSPKYLFRKEGQNVTLSCEQNLNHDAMYWYRQDPGQGLRLIYYSQIVNDFQKGDIAEGYSVSREKKESFPLTVTSAQKNPTAFYLCASRQTGGASDEQFFGPGTRLTVL.

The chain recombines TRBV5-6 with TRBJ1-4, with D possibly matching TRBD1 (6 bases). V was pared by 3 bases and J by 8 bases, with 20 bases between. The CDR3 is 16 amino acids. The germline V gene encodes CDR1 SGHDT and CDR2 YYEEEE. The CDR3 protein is CASSSGQPGGGEKLFF. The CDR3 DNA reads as TGTGCCAGCAGCTCTGGCCAACCGGGGGGCGGCGAAAAACTGTTTTTT.

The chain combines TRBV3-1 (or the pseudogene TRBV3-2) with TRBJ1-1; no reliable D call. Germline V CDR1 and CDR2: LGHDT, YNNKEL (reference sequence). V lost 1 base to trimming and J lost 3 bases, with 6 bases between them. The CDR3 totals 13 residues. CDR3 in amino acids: CASSQGRDTEAFF. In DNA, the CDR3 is TGTGCCAGCAGCCAAGGACGGGACACTGAAGCTTTCTTT.

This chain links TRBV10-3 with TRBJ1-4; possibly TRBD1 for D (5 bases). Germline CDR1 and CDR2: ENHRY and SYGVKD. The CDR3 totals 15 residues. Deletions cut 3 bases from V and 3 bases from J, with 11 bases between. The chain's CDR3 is CAISDYGGANEKLFF. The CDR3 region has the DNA TGTGCCATCAGTGACTACGGGGGGGCTAATGAAAAACTGTTTTTT.

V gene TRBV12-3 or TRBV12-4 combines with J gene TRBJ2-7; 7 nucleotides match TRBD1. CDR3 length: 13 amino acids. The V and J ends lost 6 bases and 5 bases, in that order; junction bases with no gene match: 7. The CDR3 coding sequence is TGTGCCAGCAGCCCGACAGGGAGCCACGAGCAGTACTTC. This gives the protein CASSPTGSHEQYF.

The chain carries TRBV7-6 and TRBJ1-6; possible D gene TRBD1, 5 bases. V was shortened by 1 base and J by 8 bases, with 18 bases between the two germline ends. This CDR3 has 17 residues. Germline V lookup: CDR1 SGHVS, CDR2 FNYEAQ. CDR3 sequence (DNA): TGTGCCAGCAGCTTAGGTGGGGGTTCCGCGCTTTATTCACCCCTCCACTTT. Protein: CASSLGGGSALYSPLHF.